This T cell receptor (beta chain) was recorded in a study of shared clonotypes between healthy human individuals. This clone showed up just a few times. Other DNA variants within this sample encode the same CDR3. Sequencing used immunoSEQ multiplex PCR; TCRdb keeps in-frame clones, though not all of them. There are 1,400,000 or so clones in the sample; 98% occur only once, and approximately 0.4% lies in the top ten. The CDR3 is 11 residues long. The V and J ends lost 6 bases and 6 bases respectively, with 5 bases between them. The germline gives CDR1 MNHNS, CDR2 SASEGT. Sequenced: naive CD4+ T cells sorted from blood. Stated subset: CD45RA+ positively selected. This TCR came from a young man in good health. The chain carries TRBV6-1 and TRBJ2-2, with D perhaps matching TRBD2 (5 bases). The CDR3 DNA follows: TGTGCCAGCAGGGGAGCCGGGGAGCTGTTTTTT. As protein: CASRGAGELFF.